A selection of T cell receptor beta chains follows, all from one sample in a study of PD-L1 blockade in urothelial cancer. Libraries were prepared by immunoSEQ multiplex PCR; TCRdb keeps only in-frame clonotypes and omits some of them. Among 50,000 or so clones, about 86% were seen once, and the ten largest hold approximately 23%. The sequenced sample was PBMCs, obtained around atezolizumab (anti-PD-L1) treatment. Receptors originate from a man between 60 and 75 years old with urothelial cancer. Both conserved end residues are part of each CDR3. The D gene is left open where the match is weak. Size values are once, few and many counts, or a class for expanded clones, and some rows have none.

>TRBD1|TRBV6-6|TRBJ1-4|NA
CATSEDRGYGREKLFF
>TRBD1|TRBV27|TRBJ1-3|NA
CASRSTGVYSGNTIYF
>TRBD1|TRBV5-1|TRBJ1-3|few
CASSTGQGNKWNTIYF
>TRBD1|TRBV5-4|TRBJ1-2|NA
CASSLTGTGHGYTF
>TRBD1|TRBV10-2|TRBJ2-1|large
CASSEITGGNEQFF
>NA|TRBV7-2|TRBJ2-7|NA
CASSLLGASYEQYF
>NA|TRBV2|TRBJ2-7|NA
CASSEQRRGATYEQYF
>NA|TRBV5-1|TRBJ2-5|NA
CASSSNEETQYF
>NA|TRBV9|TRBJ2-1|NA
CASSVLGARNEQFF
>TRBD1|TRBV28|TRBJ2-7|NA
CASSFARDSNYEQYF
>NA|TRBV7-6|TRBJ2-3|NA
CASSPDLDTQYF
>NA|TRBV6-6|TRBJ1-1|NA
CASSYSSSGSTEAFF
>NA|TRBV9|TRBJ2-5|NA
CASSGALAAETQYF
>TRBD1|TRBV19|TRBJ2-4|NA
CASNSGGQGANIQYF
>NA|TRBV5-1|TRBJ2-2|NA
CASSTSGFNTGELFF
>TRBD1|TRBV18|TRBJ2-7|NA
CASSLGQGATYEQYF
>TRBD2|TRBV27|TRBJ2-7|NA
CASSLGRLAGGAEQYF
>TRBD2|TRBV5-4|TRBJ2-5|NA
CASSLGGGVETQYF
>TRBD1|TRBV6-5|TRBJ2-5|NA
CASSYWPRDSLETQYF
>TRBD2|TRBV5-1|TRBJ2-5|NA
CASSFAGDQETQYF
>TRBD1|TRBV2|TRBJ1-3|NA
CASSLLRGQGDTIYF
>TRBD2|TRBV28|TRBJ2-2|NA
CASSPSTSAHTGELFF
>TRBD1|TRBV30|TRBJ1-1|NA
CAWSTGGDTEAFF
>NA|TRBV6-5|TRBJ2-1|NA
CASSWGQGKNEQFF
>TRBD1|TRBV6-5|TRBJ1-5|NA
CASSRTGIHQPQHF
>NA|TRBV7-2|TRBJ1-4|NA
CASSWGRGSEKLFF
>TRBD2|TRBV28|TRBJ2-1|once
CASSFRLANHEQFF
>TRBD2|TRBV6-5|TRBJ2-1|NA
CASSERGPQFF
>TRBD1|TRBV9|TRBJ2-7|NA
CASSVDLGTGSHEQYF
>NA|TRBV5-1|TRBJ1-4|NA
CASSLGATNEKLFF
>TRBD1|TRBV11-3|TRBJ2-5|NA
CASSFRPRTGQETQYF
>NA|TRBV6-1|TRBJ1-1|few
CASSEIGGRTEAFF